Listed here is a single TCR beta chain. Its antigen remains unknown. Germline V gene sequence: CDR1 GTSNPN, CDR2 SVGIG (reference sequence). The V gene lost 3 bases and the J gene lost 4 bases, with 9 bases spanning the gap. CDR3 length: 12 amino acids. TCRdb reprocessed the 5' RACE reads with MiXCR, giving one entry per CDR3 protein. The sample carries about 390,000 distinct CDR3 sequences, 16% recorded once. The data belong to a study of T-cell memory formation after mild COVID-19. Across the study: TCR clusters were largely donor specific.

Study-wide findings and caveats: Pre-infection memory contained some responding clones, which suggested that cross-reactive memory had joined. Among CD4+ contracting clones, most were CM and EM, and CD8+ ones EMRA.

The sequencing sample was made of PBMCs or a T cell subset sorted from them (not recorded which). This sequence was found in a man in his late teens or twenties who had mild COVID-19 (a few samples of this study predate the infection). Cell type and time point are not known. The rearrangement uses TRBV30 and TRBJ2-5, with a weak D call TRBD2 (6 bases). The CDR3 sequence: CAWRREVETQYF. Here the CDR3 DNA reads TGTGCCTGGAGGCGGGAAGTAGAGACCCAGTACTTC.